This T cell receptor (beta chain) appears in the sequencing data of a study of shared clonotypes between healthy human individuals. Study-level findings and limits: Among several donors, approximately 4.6% of naive CD4 clonotypes were found in common. Deeper or shallower sequencing was expected to change how clonotypes are shared among donors. For sorted subsets, rarefaction showed incomplete sequencing despite large depth.

CD45RO-negative cells were positively selected for CCR7, leaving out terminally differentiated effector memory CD45RA+ cells. This clone showed up just once. As yet, its antigen is unknown. This sample includes further DNA sequences coding for the same CDR3. Germline loops: CDR1 MNHEY, CDR2 SMNVEV (reference sequence). The CDR3 is made up of 14 amino acids. Unmatched junction bases numbered 3, after V lost 5 bases and J lost 2 bases. A deep-level run was used for the assay. Generated by immunoSEQ multiplex PCR, the TCRdb table keeps only in-frame clones and is missing some. Found here are 1.5 million to 2.5 million clones, over 85% of them singletons; the top ten hold roughly 1.2%.

Sequencing was carried out using naive CD8+ T cells sorted from blood. The chain links TRBV27 to TRBJ2-5; 9 bases align to TRBD1. This TCR came from a young man in good health. Written as DNA, the CDR3 is TGTGCCAGCAGTCCAGGGACAGGGCAAGAGACCCAGTACTTC. Protein product: CASSPGTGQETQYF.